The 27 T cell receptor beta chains below come from one sample, sequenced in a study of T cell responses to AZD1222 COVID-19 vaccine. Profiling relied on immunoSEQ multiplex PCR, and the TCRdb table lists in-frame clones only, not all of them. The sample has 99,000 or so clones, roughly 90% seen once; the top ten hold roughly 2.5%. Material: peripheral blood, obtained on day 0 of AZD1222 vaccination. The receptors originated from an adult in good health.

The chain is built from TRBV19 and TRBJ1-1, with D unclear. The CDR3 length is 14 residues. Trimming pared 1 base from V and 7 bases from J, leaving 13 bases between. Per the germline V gene, CDR1 is LNHDA and CDR2 is SQIVND (reference sequence). Here the CDR3 reads CASSIVGKPIEAFF. CDR3 nucleotides: TGTGCCAGTAGTATAGTCGGGAAGCCAATTGAAGCTTTCTTT.

This rearrangement joins TRBV6-5 to TRBJ1-1, with D possibly TRBD1 on 5 matching bases. The CDR3 runs 14 residues. In germline, CDR1 is MNHEY, CDR2 SVGAGI. V was trimmed by 8 bases and J by 4 bases, leaving 17 bases between them. The CDR3 loop is CASSNGGEATEAFF. For the CDR3, the DNA is TGTGCCAGCTCCAATGGGGGGGAAGCCACTGAAGCTTTCTTT.

The chain uses TRBV19 and TRBJ2-1; 8 bases fit TRBD1. Per germline, CDR1 LNHDA and CDR2 SQIVND (reference sequence). The CDR3 length is 15 residues. V was clipped by 9 bases and J by 0 bases; unmatched bases: 7. This CDR3 reads CASRTGTSSYNEQFF. Written as DNA, the CDR3 is TGTGCCAGCCGGACAGGGACAAGCTCCTACAATGAGCAGTTCTTC.

This rearrangement joins TRBV5-1 to TRBJ1-2; perhaps TRBD1 as D (5 bases). The ends were cut back, 1 base at V and 8 bases at J, with 9 bases in the middle. The CDR3 totals 12 residues. From germline, CDR1 is SGHRS and CDR2 YFSETQ. The DNA for the CDR3 is TGCGCCAGCAGCTTGCCGGGGGGAGGCTACACCTTC. Translated, it gives CASSLPGGGYTF.

The V gene is TRBV2, the J gene TRBJ1-6; 11 nucleotides agree with TRBD1. CDR1 and CDR2 from the germline V gene are SNHLY and FYNNEI. CDR3 length equals 17 residues. The V and J ends lost 6 bases and 6 bases, in that order; junction bases with no gene match: 10. This CDR3 is CASRGDRGIGINSPLHF. The CDR3 coding sequence is TGTGCCAGCAGGGGGGACAGGGGGATCGGGATTAATTCACCCCTCCACTTT.

The CDR3 DNA reads TGTGCCAGCAAGCGGGACGTGAACTATGGCTACACCTTC. The encoded protein is CASKRDVNYGYTF. This chain connects TRBV2 to TRBJ1-2; a weak D match, TRBD1 (5 bases). Trimming left V 7 bases short and J 2 bases short, with 11 bases between. The CDR3 runs 13 residues. Germline CDR1 is SNHLY and CDR2 is FYNNEI.

The rearrangement uses TRBV5-5 and TRBJ2-7; 8 bases map to TRBD1. The ends lost 7 bases at V and 2 bases at J; junction bases unmatched: 11. The CDR3 sequence is 15 residues long. Germline V lookup: CDR1 SGHKS, CDR2 YYEKEE (reference sequence). CDR3 protein: CASLTGDANTYEQYF. Here the CDR3 DNA reads TGTGCCAGCCTGACAGGGGATGCTAACACCTACGAGCAGTACTTC.

The chain carries TRBV7-2 and TRBJ1-4; no clear D gene. The germline V and J ends were trimmed by 5 bases and 0 bases, with 10 bases remaining between them. In germline, CDR1 is SGHTA, CDR2 FQGNSA. There are 15 residues in the CDR3. The CDR3 nucleotides read TGTGCCAGCAGCGCCGACCGCTCAACTAATGAAAAACTGTTTTTT. Its protein is CASSADRSTNEKLFF.

The rearrangement links TRBV6-4 to TRBJ1-5; D is possibly TRBD1 (5 bases). V was shortened by 4 bases and J by 3 bases, with 13 bases between the two germline ends. The CDR3 spans 15 residues. CDR1 is MRHNA, CDR2 SNTAGT, per germline. The CDR3 DNA is TGTGCCAGCAGTGTTGGGTTAGGGGCCAATCAGCCCCAGCATTTT. Protein sequence: CASSVGLGANQPQHF.

This clone was detected once. This sequence joins TRBV28 and TRBJ1-5; D gene uncertain. The CDR3 runs 16 residues. V gave up 3 bases and J gave up 0 bases, with 12 bases separating them. In germline, CDR1 is MDHEN, CDR2 SYDVKM. The CDR3 here is CASSLAESYSNQPQHF. The CDR3 DNA sequence: TGTGCCAGCAGTTTGGCTGAGAGTTATAGCAATCAGCCCCAGCATTTT. Using reference TRBV28 and TRBJ1-5 for the parts outside the CDR3, the full variable domain is DVKVTQSSRYLVKRTGEKVFLECVQDMDHENMFWYRQDPGLGLRLIYFSYDVKMKEKGDIPEGYSVSREKKERFSLILESASTNQTSMYLCASSLAESYSNQPQHFGDGTRLSIL.

The chain joins TRBV5-1 to TRBJ1-4, with D unclear. Germline assignment: CDR1 SGHRS and CDR2 YFSETQ. This CDR3 spans 17 amino acids. V was trimmed by 1 base and J by 7 bases, leaving 20 bases between them. The CDR3 sequence: CASSLSGLPSGGEKLFF. CDR3 coding DNA: TGCGCCAGCAGCTTGAGTGGGCTGCCATCCGGAGGTGAAAAACTGTTTTTT.

The chain uses TRBV2 and TRBJ2-7, with a possible D match to TRBD1 (6 bases). The CDR3 is made up of 14 amino acids. The V end was cut by 8 bases, the J end by 3 bases, with 17 bases between. Germline CDR1 is SNHLY and CDR2 is FYNNEI. CDR3 coding DNA: TGTGCCAGCCGCCGGGACACTAATAACTACGAGCAGTACTTC. The encoded protein is CASRRDTNNYEQYF.

The chain combines TRBV19 with TRBJ2-3, with D possibly being TRBD1 (5 bases). Germline V gene data show CDR1 as LNHDA and CDR2 as SQIVND (reference sequence). The CDR3 sequence is 17 residues long. The V gene lost 3 bases and the J gene lost 1 base, with 17 bases spanning the gap. CDR3 protein: CASSMNFETGRTDTQYF. CDR3 in DNA: TGTGCCAGTAGTATGAATTTCGAAACAGGACGCACAGATACGCAGTATTTT.

This chain uses TRBV13 with TRBJ1-3; D gene unclear. Per germline, CDR1 PRHDT and CDR2 FYEKMQ (reference sequence). Trimming shortened V by 5 bases and J by 5 bases, and 13 bases separated the two germline ends. The CDR3 runs to 14 residues. CDR3 DNA sequence: TGTGCCAGCAGCCTAGCAGGTCAGCGAAACACCATATATTTT. Its translation is CASSLAGQRNTIYF. Full variable domain (rest looked up from reference TRBV13 and TRBJ1-3): AAGVIQSPRHLIKEKRETATLKCYPIPRHDTVYWYQQGPGQDPQFLISFYEKMQSDKGSIPDRFSAQQFSDYHSELNMSSLELGDSALYFCASSLAGQRNTIYFGEGSWLTVV.

Points on this clone: An end of the junction differs from the germline gene, which may be a read error. This chain joins TRBV7-7 and TRBJ2-1; 9 bases align to TRBD2. CDR1 is SSHAT, CDR2 FNYEAQ, per germline (reference sequence). The length of the CDR3 is 17 residues. CDR3 in amino acids: CASSLTATSGAYNEQFF. Here the CDR3 DNA reads TGTGCTAGCAGCTTAACTGCGACTAGCGGAGCCTACAATGAGCAGTTCTTC.

The gene calls are TRBV9 and TRBJ1-2, with D tentatively TRBD1 (6 bases). In germline, CDR1 is SGDLS, CDR2 YYNGEE. The CDR3 length is 14 residues. The V gene lost 4 bases and the J gene lost 4 bases, with 14 bases spanning the gap. The CDR3 DNA reads TGTGCCAGCAGCACCGGCGGACAGACCTATGGCTACACCTTC. Translated: CASSTGGQTYGYTF.

V usage is TRBV15 and J usage is TRBJ1-4; 9 bases align to TRBD1. The CDR3 is made up of 15 amino acids. V gave up 5 bases and J gave up 7 bases; unmatched junction bases: 8. Germline V CDR1 and CDR2: LNHNV, YYDKDF (reference sequence). The CDR3 protein is CATSLDRGPVEKLFF. Written as DNA, the CDR3 is TGTGCCACCAGCTTGGACAGGGGCCCGGTTGAAAAACTGTTTTTT.

V is TRBV5-1 and J is TRBJ2-1; 7 bases line up with TRBD1. This CDR3 has 14 residues. Looked up from germline, CDR1 is SGHRS and CDR2 is YFSETQ. Trimming removed 4 bases from V and 9 bases from J; junction bases left unmatched: 10. The CDR3 region is CASSRGPLGGEQFF. In nucleotides, the CDR3 is TGCGCCAGCAGCAGGGGGCCCCTCGGCGGTGAGCAGTTCTTC.

The V and J genes are TRBV7-2 and TRBJ2-7, with TRBD1 identical over 7 bases. CDR1 and CDR2 from the germline V gene are SGHTA and FQGNSA. J lost 2 bases, V lost 5 bases, and 9 bases had no gene match. The CDR3 is made up of 15 amino acids. The CDR3: CASSANRDSAYEQYF. CDR3 DNA: TGTGCCAGCAGCGCTAACCGGGACAGTGCCTACGAGCAGTACTTC.

The V and J genes are TRBV6-5 and TRBJ1-2; D is unresolved. The ends were cut back, 8 bases at V and 7 bases at J, with 23 bases in the middle. CDR3 length: 15 residues. Germline V gene data show CDR1 as MNHEY and CDR2 as SVGAGI. The CDR3 region has the DNA TGTGCCAGCCAACCTATCGAGGGAAGAGTGTCTGGCTACACCTTC. Residues: CASQPIEGRVSGYTF.

V and J are TRBV5-8 and TRBJ2-3; D is unresolved. Per the germline V gene, CDR1 is SGHTS and CDR2 is YDEGEE. V lost 0 bases to trimming and J lost 2 bases, with 7 bases between them. The CDR3 runs 14 residues. As DNA, the CDR3 is TGTGCCAGCAGCTTGGGCCAGAACACAGATACGCAGTATTTT. Protein sequence: CASSLGQNTDTQYF.

The chain joins TRBV24-1 to TRBJ2-3; the D is unclear. Per germline, CDR1 KGHDR and CDR2 SFDVKD. V was clipped by 6 bases and J by 3 bases, with 3 bases between them. The CDR3 covers 11 residues. The CDR3 coding sequence is TGTGCCACCAGTTTTACAGATACGCAGTATTTT. This sequence encodes CATSFTDTQYF.

The gene calls are TRBV14 and TRBJ1-1; possible D gene TRBD1, 6 bases. CDR1 and CDR2 (germline): SGHDN, FVKESK. This CDR3 region has 14 residues. Trimming pared 4 bases from V and 1 base from J, leaving 10 bases between. DNA of the CDR3: TGTGCCAGCAGCCCCAACAGGGAGAACACTGAAGCTTTCTTT. It is translated as CASSPNRENTEAFF.

The chain joins TRBV24-1 to TRBJ1-2; D gene uncertain. CDR1 is KGHDR, CDR2 SFDVKD, per germline. The CDR3 loop spans 13 amino acids. V dropped 4 bases and J dropped 0 bases, with 5 bases sitting between them. CDR3 coding DNA: TGTGCCACCAGTGAAGGGACTAACTATGGCTACACCTTC. Protein: CATSEGTNYGYTF.

This clone was counted only a few times. The DNA of the CDR3 is TGTGCCAGCGCAACAAACCGGAACGAGCAGTACTTC. It encodes CASATNRNEQYF. The V gene is TRBV27, the J gene TRBJ2-7; D unresolved. The V end lost 8 bases, the J end lost 5 bases, and 13 bases lay between the germline ends. CDR1 is MNHEY and CDR2 is SMNVEV in the germline V gene (reference sequence). The CDR3 covers 12 residues.

The CDR3 DNA is TGCGCCAGCAGCTTATCCGGGACTGATCCCTACGAGCAGTACTTC. Residues: CASSLSGTDPYEQYF. The chain couples TRBV5-1 to TRBJ2-7, with D perhaps TRBD2 (6 bases). This CDR3 has 15 residues. The germline gives CDR1 SGHRS, CDR2 YFSETQ. V lost 2 bases and J 2 bases, leaving 14 bases between the germline ends.

V gene TRBV28 combines with J gene TRBJ1-5, with D maybe TRBD1 (6 bases). The CDR3 covers 13 residues. Deletions cut 10 bases from V and 3 bases from J, with 13 bases between. Looked up from germline, CDR1 is MDHEN and CDR2 is SYDVKM. The CDR3 coding sequence is TGTGCCACCCCACAGGGCCCCAATCAGCCCCAGCATTTT. Translated, it gives CATPQGPNQPQHF.